The source of this T cell receptor beta chain is a study of technical replicates of blood from several donors. The data were produced by immunoSEQ multiplex PCR, yet TCRdb's version contains in-frame clones alone and is incomplete. Found here are some 70,000 clones, roughly 92% of them singletons; the top ten hold around 4.5%. The germline V gene encodes CDR1 LGHNA and CDR2 YSLEER. V gave up 0 bases and J gave up 8 bases, with 13 bases separating them. There are 14 residues in the CDR3. This clonotype originated in a human donor in good health. Some clones in this sample may be carry-over from other donors' samples. Sequenced sample: PBMCs. The chain combines TRBV4-3 with TRBJ2-5; perhaps TRBD2 as D (5 bases). The CDR3 DNA sequence: TGCGCCAGCAGCCAAGATCGTTTCCGGGGTACCCAGTACTTC. Its protein is CASSQDRFRGTQYF.